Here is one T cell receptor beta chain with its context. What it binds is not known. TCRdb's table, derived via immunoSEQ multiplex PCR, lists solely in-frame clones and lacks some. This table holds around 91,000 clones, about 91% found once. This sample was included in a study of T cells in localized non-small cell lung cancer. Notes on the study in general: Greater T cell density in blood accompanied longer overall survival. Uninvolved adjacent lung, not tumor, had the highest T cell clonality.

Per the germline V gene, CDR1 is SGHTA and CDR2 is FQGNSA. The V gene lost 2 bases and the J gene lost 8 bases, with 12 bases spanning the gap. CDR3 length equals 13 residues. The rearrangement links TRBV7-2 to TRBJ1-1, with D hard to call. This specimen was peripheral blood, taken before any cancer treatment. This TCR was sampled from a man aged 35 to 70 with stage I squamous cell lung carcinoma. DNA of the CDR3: TGTGCCAGCAGCTTATATGGATCGGGCGAAGCTTTCTTT. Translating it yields CASSLYGSGEAFF.